The 22 T cell receptor beta chains presented below share a single source sample, sequenced in a study of cytomegalovirus exposure and HLA in healthy donors. The PCR used 60 Vbeta and 13 Jbeta primers. TCRdb's copy holds only in-frame clones and misses some; the assay was immunoSEQ multiplex PCR. Among about 140,000 clones listed, 70% to 75% were seen once. Sequencing used PBMCs. These receptors were taken from a woman aged 40 to 50 in good health and CMV-seronegative.

This clone is a singleton in its sample. The chain joins TRBV6-4 to TRBJ2-2; 8 bases line up with TRBD2. The V segment lost 6 bases and the J segment 2 bases; nucleotides outside the gene matches: 8. The CDR3 extends over 16 amino acids. Germline CDR1 reads MRHNA; CDR2 reads SNTAGT. In DNA, the CDR3 is TGTGCCAGCAGCCGCGGCGGGGGGACTAACACCGGGGAGCTGTTTTTT. Translated: CASSRGGGTNTGELFF.

This clone has just a few counts. This chain joins TRBV11-2 and TRBJ1-1, with 7 bases identical to TRBD1. The germline V gene has CDR1 SGHAT and CDR2 FQNNGV. J gave up 10 bases and V 5 bases, and 4 bases lay outside the gene matches. The CDR3 runs to 11 residues. The CDR3 loop reads CASSLTGRAFF. The CDR3 nucleotides read TGTGCCAGCAGCCTGACAGGGAGAGCTTTCTTT.

The chain carries TRBV28 and TRBJ1-1, with a weak D call TRBD1 (6 bases). The CDR3 length is 17 residues. Per the germline V gene, CDR1 is MDHEN and CDR2 is SYDVKM. Trimming removed 6 bases at V and 0 bases at J, with 20 bases between. The CDR3 nucleotides read TGTGCCAGCAGCAGAAATTCCGGGACAACCATGAACACTGAAGCTTTCTTT. This translates into CASSRNSGTTMNTEAFF.

The J gene is TRBJ2-1, the V gene TRBV15; 7 bases map to TRBD1. The CDR3 loop spans 16 amino acids. Germline assignment: CDR1 LNHNV and CDR2 YYDKDF (reference sequence). The V gene end was trimmed by 0 bases and the J gene end by 1 base; junction bases not matched to a gene: 3. CDR3 region: CATSRDRDSSYNEQFF. The CDR3 nucleotides are TGTGCCACCAGCAGAGATCGGGACAGTTCCTACAATGAGCAGTTCTTC.

This clone has just a few counts. V gene TRBV5-1 combines with J gene TRBJ1-5; D may be TRBD1 (6 bases). V was shortened by 0 bases and J by 8 bases, with 12 bases between the two germline ends. The CDR3 covers 14 residues. In germline, CDR1 is SGHRS, CDR2 YFSETQ. CDR3 amino acids: CASSLVPGDKPQHF. DNA for the CDR3: TGCGCCAGCAGCTTGGTCCCAGGGGACAAGCCCCAGCATTTT.

The chain joins TRBV7-9 to TRBJ1-4; 7 bases are shared with TRBD1. The CDR3 consists of 15 residues. The ends lost 5 bases at V and 0 bases at J; junction bases unmatched: 3. Germline assignment: CDR1 SEHNR and CDR2 FQNEAQ (reference sequence). For the CDR3, the DNA is TGTGCCAGCAGCCCCGGACAGGCAACTAATGAAAAACTGTTTTTT. Translated, it gives CASSPGQATNEKLFF. The full variable domain, in which reference TRBV7-9 and TRBJ1-4 provide the parts outside the CDR3, is DTGVSQNPRHKITKRGQNVTFRCDPISEHNRLYWYRQTLGQGPEFLTYFQNEAQLEKSRLLSDRFSAERPKGSFSTLEIQRTEQGDSAMYLCASSPGQATNEKLFFGSGTQLSVL.

In its sample, this clone was seen once. The gene calls are TRBV7-9 and TRBJ2-1; 13 nucleotides agree with TRBD2. J gave up 1 base and V 5 bases, and 11 bases lay outside the gene matches. There are 19 residues in the CDR3. Germline CDR1 is SEHNR and CDR2 is FQNEAQ (reference sequence). The CDR3 sequence: CASSPGLAGVRGSYNEQFF. DNA for the CDR3: TGTGCCAGCAGCCCCGGACTAGCGGGGGTAAGAGGTTCCTACAATGAGCAGTTCTTC.

The J gene is TRBJ2-1, the V gene TRBV5-6; 8 nucleotides agree with TRBD1. The CDR3 is 14 residues long. Germline V gene sequence: CDR1 SGHDT, CDR2 YYEEEE. V shed 1 base and J 8 bases; nucleotides not matched to a gene: 5. The CDR3 nucleotides read TGTGCCAGCAGCTTGCAGGGGGCAGGGGATGAGCAGTTCTTC. Protein: CASSLQGAGDEQFF.

The rearrangement uses TRBV6-1 and TRBJ1-1, with D perhaps TRBD1 (5 bases). V lost 5 bases and J lost 4, with 14 bases in between. Germline values: CDR1 MNHNS, CDR2 SASEGT. The CDR3 length is 14 residues. In nucleotides, the CDR3 is TGTGCCAGCAGTTTATCACACGGGGGCACTGAAGCTTTCTTT. It codes for CASSLSHGGTEAFF.

This chain links TRBV5-1 with TRBJ1-1, with D possibly being TRBD1 (6 bases). This CDR3 has 15 residues. V was clipped by 4 bases and J by 0 bases, with 13 bases between them. Germline CDR1 and CDR2: SGHRS and YFSETQ. CDR3 DNA: TGCGCCAGCAGCCCGGAACAGGGTATGAACACTGAAGCTTTCTTT. Translating it yields CASSPEQGMNTEAFF.

V usage is TRBV5-1 and J usage is TRBJ2-1, with 10 bases identical to TRBD2. V dropped 4 bases and J dropped 6; count of bases not matched to a gene: 4. Germline CDR1 and CDR2: SGHRS and YFSETQ. This CDR3 contains 14 residues. The CDR3 DNA follows: TGCGCCAGCAGCCTCAGCGGGGGGGCCAATGAGCAGTTCTTC. Translation: CASSLSGGANEQFF.

This clone turned up a few times. This chain connects TRBV5-6 to TRBJ2-6; D unclear. The CDR3 runs 17 residues. CDR1 and CDR2 (germline): SGHDT, YYEEEE. V shed 0 bases and J shed 0 bases, with 10 bases lying between them. CDR3 amino acids: CASSLVPGSSGANVLTF. For the CDR3, the DNA is TGTGCCAGCAGCTTGGTTCCAGGTAGCTCTGGGGCCAACGTCCTGACTTTC.

The chain links TRBV15 to TRBJ2-5; D gene ambiguous. The J call may be incorrect, as the DNA end agrees better with TRBJ2-7. This CDR3 is built from 13 residues. Germline V gene lookup returns CDR1 LNHNV and CDR2 YYDKDF (reference sequence). CDR3 in DNA: TGTGCCACCAGCAGGACGGACTCCTACGAGCAGTACTTC. Encoded protein: CATSRTDSYEQYF.

The rearrangement uses TRBV28 and TRBJ2-1; 9 bases line up with TRBD2. The CDR3 covers 14 residues. The V segment lost 10 bases and the J segment 4 bases; nucleotides outside the gene matches: 8. CDR1 MDHEN and CDR2 SYDVKM come from the germline V gene. CDR3 DNA sequence: TGTGCCATCCGGGGCGGGGGGGTTTACAATGAGCAGTTCTTC. Translation: CAIRGGGVYNEQFF.

This clone has more than one count but fewer than ten. V and J are TRBV7-6 and TRBJ2-2; 10 nucleotides line up with TRBD2. V was pared by 5 bases and J by 0 bases, with 3 bases of the junction left unmatched. This CDR3 spans 16 amino acids. Germline CDR1 is SGHVS and CDR2 is FNYEAQ. The CDR3 is CASSQTSGANTGELFF. CDR3 DNA: TGTGCCAGCAGCCAAACTAGCGGGGCGAACACCGGGGAGCTGTTTTTT.

This clone was counted once. This chain uses TRBV5-6 with TRBJ2-3, with D tentatively TRBD2 (5 bases). The CDR3 spans 16 residues. The V gene's germline CDR1 is SGHDT and CDR2 YYEEEE. Trimming took off 4 bases at V and 6 bases at J, with 21 bases between the two ends. DNA for the CDR3: TGTGCCAGCAGCCTCCGTGGTCCGAGGGTGGAGGATACGCAGTATTTT. It codes for CASSLRGPRVEDTQYF.

The chain couples TRBV7-6 to TRBJ2-1, with TRBD1 matching 7 bases. Germline V gene data show CDR1 as SGHVS and CDR2 as FNYEAQ. After removal of 5 bases from V and 2 bases from J, the junction contained 6 bases not matched to a gene. CDR3 length: 15 amino acids. The CDR3 region is CASSRGTDTYNEQFF. In DNA, the CDR3 is TGTGCCAGCAGCCGAGGGACAGACACCTACAATGAGCAGTTCTTC.

The gene calls are TRBV6-5 and TRBJ2-5; the match to TRBD1 covers 7 bases. Trimming at V came to 2 bases and at J to 5 bases, leaving 5 bases not matched to a gene. CDR3 length: 14 amino acids. Germline V gives CDR1 MNHEY, CDR2 SVGAGI. DNA for the CDR3: TGTGCCAGCAGTTACGCCACAGGGGTGGAGACCCAGTACTTC. The encoded protein is CASSYATGVETQYF.

The V and J genes are TRBV13 and TRBJ1-1; D perhaps matches TRBD1 (5 bases). Germline V lookup: CDR1 PRHDT, CDR2 FYEKMQ (reference sequence). V lost 5 bases, J lost 0 bases, and 7 bases lay in between. The CDR3 covers 13 residues. The DNA of the CDR3 is TGTGCCAGCAGCGAAGGGGTGAACACTGAAGCTTTCTTT. It translates to CASSEGVNTEAFF.

The chain is built from TRBV6-1 and TRBJ1-1; unclear D gene. V was pared by 0 bases and J by 1 base, with 9 bases between. The germline gives CDR1 MNHNS, CDR2 SASEGT. The CDR3 runs 15 residues. CDR3 in amino acids: CASSEAYRRNTEAFF. The CDR3 DNA is TGTGCCAGCAGTGAAGCGTATCGGAGGAACACTGAAGCTTTCTTT.

The genes are TRBV29-1 and TRBJ2-1; TRBD1 agrees at 8 bases. Trimming cost V 6 bases and J 0 bases; bases outside gene matches: 16. The germline CDR1 and CDR2 sequences are SQVTM and ANQGSEA. The CDR3 runs to 18 residues. This CDR3 reads CSVRPRTGGVGSYNEQFF. The DNA of the CDR3 is TGCAGCGTACGACCGCGAACAGGGGGAGTGGGCTCCTACAATGAGCAGTTCTTC.

This chain connects TRBV5-1 to TRBJ2-7; TRBD1 aligns across 7 bases. The CDR3 runs 13 residues. Germline assignment: CDR1 SGHRS and CDR2 YFSETQ. J gave up 6 bases and V 0 bases, and 3 bases lay outside the gene matches. Here the CDR3 DNA reads TGCGCCAGCAGCTTGGAGACAGGGACCGAGCAGTACTTC. Its translation: CASSLETGTEQYF.